This is a list of T cell receptor beta chains from one sample in a study of a mutant IDH1 vaccine in newly diagnosed glioma. These receptors' antigens are unknown. Sequencing used immunoSEQ multiplex PCR; TCRdb keeps in-frame clones, though not all of them. The profile covers tens of thousands of clones, with around 81% appearing a single time and 3% to 3.5% taken by the ten largest. Here the sequenced sample was PBMCs, taken from a glioma patient whose treatment included an IDH1 peptide vaccine. All receptors come from a man younger than 40 with glioma. Each CDR3 is given with its conserved first and last residue. D genes are given only for firm matches. The size of a clone is reported for some rows only, either as once, few or many, or as a class for expanded clones.

>TRBV5-5|NA|NA|TRBJ1-5
CARGGVGNQPQHF
TGTGCCAGGGGAGGGGTCGGCAATCAGCCCCAGCATTTT
>TRBV11-2|NA|TRBD1|TRBJ1-3
CASSPGQGSVSGNTIYF
TGTGCCAGCAGCCCAGGACAGGGGAGTGTGTCTGGAAACACCATATATTTT
>TRBV11-2|once|TRBD2|TRBJ2-5
CASSLVGTTTQETQYF
TGTGCCAGCAGCTTGGTAGGGACTACCACCCAAGAGACCCAGTACTTC
>TRBV9|NA|TRBD1|TRBJ2-2
CASSVGLDRSAGELFF
TGTGCCAGCAGCGTAGGTTTGGACAGGTCCGCCGGGGAGCTGTTTTTT
>TRBV5-1|NA|TRBD1|TRBJ1-2
CASSKDREPGYTF
TGCGCCAGCAGCAAGGACAGGGAACCCGGCTACACCTTC
>TRBV30|NA|NA|TRBJ1-5
CAWSEGFQPQHF
TGTGCCTGGAGTGAGGGGTTTCAGCCCCAGCATTTT
>TRBV4-1|NA|TRBD1|TRBJ2-7
CASSQVYRGPYEQYF
TGCGCCAGCAGCCAAGTTTACAGGGGGCCCTACGAGCAGTACTTC
>TRBV7-8|NA|NA|TRBJ1-1
CASSYERGWVTEAFF
TGTGCCAGCAGCTATGAGCGGGGATGGGTCACTGAAGCTTTCTTT
>TRBV9|NA|TRBD1|TRBJ1-1
CASSVVGRGLTEAFF
TGTGCCAGCAGCGTAGTCGGCAGGGGGCTCACTGAAGCTTTCTTT
>TRBV27|NA|NA|TRBJ1-2
CASSRQEGRYGYTF
TGTGCCAGCAGCCGACAAGAGGGTCGGTATGGCTACACCTTC
>TRBV15|NA|TRBD1|TRBJ2-5
CATKRDSQETQYF
TGTGCCACCAAACGGGACAGTCAAGAGACCCAGTACTTC
>TRBV19|NA|TRBD2|TRBJ2-6
CASKGLAVTGANVLTF
TGTGCCAGCAAGGGCCTAGCGGTAACTGGGGCCAACGTCCTGACTTTC
>TRBV6-1|NA|TRBD2|TRBJ2-7
CASSKNSGGLYEQYF
TGTGCCAGCAGTAAGAACAGCGGGGGCCTCTACGAGCAGTACTTC
>TRBV11-2|NA|NA|TRBJ2-7
CASSLGSRVFESYEQYF
TGTGCCAGCAGCTTAGGCTCCAGGGTCTTCGAATCCTACGAGCAGTACTTC
>TRBV7-2|few|NA|TRBJ1-5
CASSKRPQNNQPQHF
TGTGCCAGCAGCAAACGACCCCAGAACAATCAGCCCCAGCATTTT
>TRBV19|NA|TRBD2|TRBJ2-1
CASSRTGGLAGALSYNEQFF
TGTGCCAGTAGTAGAACCGGAGGACTAGCGGGGGCTCTTTCCTACAATGAGCAGTTCTTC
>TRBV4-1|NA|TRBD1|TRBJ1-4
CASSHEPWGQINEKLFF
TGCGCCAGCAGCCACGAACCTTGGGGACAGATTAATGAAAAACTGTTTTTT
>TRBV18|NA|TRBD1|TRBJ2-7
CASSPRTGSYEQYF
TGTGCCAGCTCGCCTCGGACAGGGTCCTACGAGCAGTACTTC
>TRBV28|NA|NA|TRBJ2-7
CASSFRGFHEQYF
TGTGCCAGCAGTTTTCGGGGGTTCCACGAGCAGTACTTC
>TRBV5-1|NA|NA|TRBJ1-1
CASSLVRSGTTEAFF
TGCGCCAGCAGCTTGGTTAGATCAGGGACCACTGAAGCTTTCTTT
>TRBV6-1|NA|NA|TRBJ2-1
CASSEMGYSYNEQFF
TGTGCCAGCAGTGAAATGGGGTACTCCTACAATGAGCAGTTCTTC
>TRBV15|NA|TRBD2|TRBJ2-1
CATSRDSAGGSRGEQFF
TGTGCCACCAGCAGAGATTCAGCGGGGGGGTCGCGCGGTGAGCAGTTCTTC
>TRBV2|NA|NA|TRBJ2-3
CASSDRSTDTQYF
TGTGCCAGCAGTGACAGATCCACAGATACGCAGTATTTT
>TRBV5-6|NA|NA|TRBJ2-7
CASSSPLGGPLGEQYF
TGTGCCAGCAGCTCCCCCTTAGGGGGGCCCCTGGGGGAGCAGTACTTC
>TRBV4-1|NA|TRBD1|TRBJ1-2
CASSQEGTGVAYGYTF
TGCGCCAGCAGCCAAGAAGGGACAGGAGTTGCCTATGGCTACACCTTC
>TRBV14|NA|TRBD1|TRBJ2-7
CASSSLIGTGTYEQYF
TGTGCCAGCAGCTCATTAATCGGGACAGGGACCTACGAGCAGTACTTC
>TRBV28|NA|TRBD1|TRBJ2-4
CASSPGQGRNIQYF
TGTGCCAGCAGTCCGGGACAGGGGAGAAACATTCAGTACTTC
>TRBV7-9|NA|NA|TRBJ1-5
CASSFPGGNQPQHF
TGTGCCAGCAGCTTTCCTGGGGGCAATCAGCCCCAGCATTTT
>TRBV6-6|NA|TRBD2|TRBJ2-5
CASSYQFGGQETQYF
TGTGCCAGCAGCTACCAATTCGGGGGGCAAGAGACCCAGTACTTC
>TRBV7-8|NA|NA|TRBJ2-5
CASSLGRSQGETQYF
TGTGCCAGCAGCTTAGGACGGTCCCAGGGCGAGACCCAGTACTTC
>TRBV28|NA|NA|TRBJ2-3
CASSTQHFTDTQYF
TGTGCCAGCAGCACCCAACATTTCACAGATACGCAGTATTTT
>TRBV18|NA|NA|TRBJ1-5
CASSPGPNQPQHF
TGTGCCAGCTCACCTGGACCCAATCAGCCCCAGCATTTT
>TRBV18|few|NA|TRBJ1-1
CASSPRIDWAFF
TGTGCCAGCTCACCGCGGATCGATTGGGCTTTCTTT
>TRBV29-1|NA|NA|TRBJ2-1
CSTNWRGRHNEQFF
TGCAGCACAAATTGGAGAGGACGGCACAATGAGCAGTTCTTC
>TRBV4-2|NA|NA|TRBJ1-3
CASSRGQPGNTIYF
TGTGCCAGCAGCCGCGGACAACCTGGAAACACCATATATTTT
>TRBV2|NA|NA|TRBJ1-4
CASFRQAATNEKLFF
TGTGCCAGCTTTAGACAGGCCGCAACTAATGAAAAACTGTTTTTT
>TRBV5-1|NA|NA|TRBJ2-3
CASSIRRTFFDVDTQYF
TGCGCCAGCAGCATCCGCCGGACATTTTTCGATGTAGATACGCAGTATTTT
>TRBV7-9|few|TRBD1|TRBJ2-7
CASSRKTGTDYEQYF
TGTGCCAGCAGCCGAAAGACAGGGACGGACTACGAGCAGTACTTC
>TRBV7-8|NA|NA|TRBJ1-3
CASSLEGDSGNTIYF
TGTGCCAGCAGCTTAGAGGGTGACTCTGGAAACACCATATATTTT
>TRBV19|once|NA|TRBJ2-7
CASSIPTGSSYEQYF
TGTGCCAGTAGTATTCCCACCGGGTCGTCATACGAGCAGTACTTC
>TRBV11-2|once|NA|TRBJ1-4
CASSLRKVATNEKLFF
TGTGCCAGCAGCCTACGGAAGGTTGCAACTAATGAAAAACTGTTTTTT
>TRBV2|few|NA|TRBJ1-2
CASSPDGIYGYTF
TGTGCCAGCAGTCCGGACGGAATCTATGGCTACACCTTC
>TRBV5-1|once|NA|TRBJ2-3
CASSLVGGAQYTDTQYF
TGCGCCAGCAGCTTGGTTGGGGGGGCACAATACACAGATACGCAGTATTTT
>TRBV6-5|NA|NA|TRBJ1-2
CASSYARTGLENGYTF
TGTGCCAGCAGTTACGCAAGGACGGGCCTAGAGAATGGCTACACCTTC
>TRBV19|NA|NA|TRBJ1-5
CASSIAEQRKAYSNQPQHF
TGTGCCAGTAGTATAGCCGAACAAAGAAAGGCATATAGCAATCAGCCCCAGCATTTT
>TRBV4-1|NA|NA|TRBJ1-2
CASSQDLGVRGYTF
TGCGCCAGCAGCCAAGATTTGGGGGTGAGGGGCTACACCTTC
>TRBV6-1|NA|NA|TRBJ1-1
CASRDSMNTEAFF
TGTGCCAGCAGGGACAGCATGAACACTGAAGCTTTCTTT
>TRBV4-1|NA|NA|TRBJ2-7
CASSQDSPTNYEQYF
TGCGCCAGCAGCCAAGATAGTCCCACAAACTACGAGCAGTACTTC
>TRBV30|once|NA|TRBJ1-1
CAWSVDLLRKMDTEAFF
TGTGCCTGGAGTGTGGATCTACTGAGAAAGATGGACACTGAAGCTTTCTTT
>TRBV6-1|few|NA|TRBJ1-5
CASSEDGGTNQPQHF
TGTGCCAGCAGTGAAGACGGGGGGACCAATCAGCCCCAGCATTTT
>TRBV27|NA|NA|TRBJ1-2
CASRTAGLGYTF
TGTGCCAGCCGTACGGCAGGGTTAGGCTACACCTTC